This TCR beta chain was sequenced during a study of cytomegalovirus exposure and HLA in healthy donors. Study in general: The Caucasian-associated ancestry cluster contained approximately 81% of the approximately 390 genotyped donors.

Remarks on this clone: Antigen: not known.

These donors counted as nominally healthy when sampled, but unrecorded immune exposures were likely. CDR1 is MGHRA, CDR2 YSYEKL, per germline. There are 12 residues in the CDR3. The V and J ends lost 4 bases and 7 bases respectively, with 10 bases between them. 60 Vbeta and 13 Jbeta primers were used in PCR. Some clones are missing from TCRdb's copy, which holds only in-frame ones; the method was immunoSEQ multiplex PCR. Of over 120,000 clones in the sample, 80% were seen once. Findings and limits, study-wide: In a later analysis, an Asian-associated ancestry cluster reportedly showed fewer N-insertions than the roughly 710-donor mean. The classifier reportedly diagnosed cytomegalovirus status with high specificity and sensitivity.

The sequence derives from a man between 45 and 60 years old in good health and CMV-seronegative. This chain links TRBV4-1 with TRBJ2-5, with D hard to call. Sequenced input: PBMCs. The CDR3 DNA follows: TGCGCCAGCAGCCCGTCTGGAGCGACCCAGTACTTC. Protein: CASSPSGATQYF.